This T cell receptor beta chain was captured in a study of STAT5B mutations in CD4+ large granular lymphocyte leukemia. Background on the study: The CDR3 'QG' motif was associated with a particular HLA allele among healthy donors. Whole-study results and caveats: No patients shared main leukemic clonotypes, though less than 30% appeared at low frequency elsewhere. Patient CD4-sorted repertoires stayed more clonal than healthy ones after leukemic-clone removal. Higher CD4+ than CD8+ T-LGLL clonality might reflect small sample size.

The data were produced by immunoSEQ multiplex PCR, yet TCRdb's version contains in-frame clones alone and is incomplete. The data contain about 45,000 clones, 80% to 90% of them singletons. This CDR3 contains 15 residues. Unmatched junction bases numbered 2, after V lost 0 bases and J lost 7 bases. Germline CDR1 is SGHNT and CDR2 is YENEEA. On this clone: Its antigen is undetermined.

The rearrangement links TRBV11-3 to TRBJ2-1, with 11 nucleotides matching TRBD2. The sequence derives from a human donor in good health. The sample consisted of CD4+ T cells from blood buffy coats. The CDR3 DNA sequence: TGTGCCAGCAGCTTAGAGACTAGCGGGATAAATGAGCAGTTCTTC. Encoded protein: CASSLETSGINEQFF. The full variable domain, with the rest looked up from reference TRBV11-3 and TRBJ2-1, is EAGVVQSPRYKIIEKKQPVAFWCNPISGHNTLYWYLQNLGQGPELLIRYENEEAVDDSQLPKDRFSAERLKGVDSTLKIQPAELGDSAVYLCASSLETSGINEQFFGPGTRLTVL.